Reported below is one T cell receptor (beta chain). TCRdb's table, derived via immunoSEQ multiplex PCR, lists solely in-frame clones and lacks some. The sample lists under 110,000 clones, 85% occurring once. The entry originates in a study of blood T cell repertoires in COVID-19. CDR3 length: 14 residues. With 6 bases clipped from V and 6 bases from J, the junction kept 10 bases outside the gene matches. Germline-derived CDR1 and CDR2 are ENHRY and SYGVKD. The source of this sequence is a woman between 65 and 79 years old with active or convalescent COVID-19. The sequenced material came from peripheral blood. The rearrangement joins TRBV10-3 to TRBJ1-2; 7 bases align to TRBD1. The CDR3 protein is CAIRSQQGPNGYTF. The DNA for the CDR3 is TGTGCCATCAGGAGCCAACAGGGGCCTAATGGCTACACCTTC.